The text below deals with one TCR beta chain. V was trimmed by 6 bases and J by 1 base, leaving 7 bases between them. The CDR3 length is 13 residues. Germline V CDR1 and CDR2: WNHNN, SYGVQD (reference sequence). Researchers took RNA transcripts and amplified the TCR beta CDR3 regions from them. A first-round RT-PCR of the TCR CDR3 used the HTBI primer set. TCRdb redid the calling of the multiplex PCR reads with MiXCR, one entry per CDR3 protein. The data show approximately 430,000 distinct CDR3 sequences, with approximately 14% seen just once and about 14% held by the top ten. This record belongs to a study of T cells in Graves' hyperthyroidism and ophthalmopathy.

The receptor comes from a woman between 18 and 30 years old with Graves' hyperthyroidism. The chain couples TRBV10-1 to TRBJ1-5; no definite D call. Source material: blood. CDR3 in amino acids: CASRVDSNQPQHF. CDR3 nucleotide sequence: TGCGCCAGCAGGGTGGACAGCAATCAGCCCCAGCATTTT.